The source of this T cell receptor (beta chain) is a study of CD8+CD57+ T cells in acquired aplastic anemia. For the study at large: Each DNA sample taken from sorted CD4+ and CD8+ cells came to 3 to 4 ug on average.

This clonotype was picked up many times. Patients chosen for sequencing had shown CD8+CD57+ cell expansion by flow cytometry. Among the patients, all had severe acquired aplastic anemia. Researchers used genomic DNA as the template to profile TCR beta VDJ and CDR3. TCRdb reprocessed the reads with MiXCR, giving one entry per CDR3 protein. This sample has 250,000 to 300,000 distinct CDR3 sequences; roughly 59% occur once, and the top ten carry approximately 1.3%. CDR1 and CDR2 from the germline V gene are LGHNA and YNFKEQ. The CDR3 contains 17 residues. V was shortened by 0 bases and J by 6 bases, with 18 bases between the two germline ends.

The sample was sorted CD4+, CD8+, or CD8+CD57+ T cells (not recorded which) from PBMCs. The rearrangement joins TRBV4-2 to TRBJ2-1; a possible D gene is TRBD2 (7 bases). This sequence was found in a human donor with aplastic anemia. CDR3 sequence reads: CASSQDHLAEGGNEQFF. The CDR3, as DNA: TGTGCCAGCAGCCAAGATCACCTAGCGGAAGGGGGCAATGAGCAGTTCTTC.